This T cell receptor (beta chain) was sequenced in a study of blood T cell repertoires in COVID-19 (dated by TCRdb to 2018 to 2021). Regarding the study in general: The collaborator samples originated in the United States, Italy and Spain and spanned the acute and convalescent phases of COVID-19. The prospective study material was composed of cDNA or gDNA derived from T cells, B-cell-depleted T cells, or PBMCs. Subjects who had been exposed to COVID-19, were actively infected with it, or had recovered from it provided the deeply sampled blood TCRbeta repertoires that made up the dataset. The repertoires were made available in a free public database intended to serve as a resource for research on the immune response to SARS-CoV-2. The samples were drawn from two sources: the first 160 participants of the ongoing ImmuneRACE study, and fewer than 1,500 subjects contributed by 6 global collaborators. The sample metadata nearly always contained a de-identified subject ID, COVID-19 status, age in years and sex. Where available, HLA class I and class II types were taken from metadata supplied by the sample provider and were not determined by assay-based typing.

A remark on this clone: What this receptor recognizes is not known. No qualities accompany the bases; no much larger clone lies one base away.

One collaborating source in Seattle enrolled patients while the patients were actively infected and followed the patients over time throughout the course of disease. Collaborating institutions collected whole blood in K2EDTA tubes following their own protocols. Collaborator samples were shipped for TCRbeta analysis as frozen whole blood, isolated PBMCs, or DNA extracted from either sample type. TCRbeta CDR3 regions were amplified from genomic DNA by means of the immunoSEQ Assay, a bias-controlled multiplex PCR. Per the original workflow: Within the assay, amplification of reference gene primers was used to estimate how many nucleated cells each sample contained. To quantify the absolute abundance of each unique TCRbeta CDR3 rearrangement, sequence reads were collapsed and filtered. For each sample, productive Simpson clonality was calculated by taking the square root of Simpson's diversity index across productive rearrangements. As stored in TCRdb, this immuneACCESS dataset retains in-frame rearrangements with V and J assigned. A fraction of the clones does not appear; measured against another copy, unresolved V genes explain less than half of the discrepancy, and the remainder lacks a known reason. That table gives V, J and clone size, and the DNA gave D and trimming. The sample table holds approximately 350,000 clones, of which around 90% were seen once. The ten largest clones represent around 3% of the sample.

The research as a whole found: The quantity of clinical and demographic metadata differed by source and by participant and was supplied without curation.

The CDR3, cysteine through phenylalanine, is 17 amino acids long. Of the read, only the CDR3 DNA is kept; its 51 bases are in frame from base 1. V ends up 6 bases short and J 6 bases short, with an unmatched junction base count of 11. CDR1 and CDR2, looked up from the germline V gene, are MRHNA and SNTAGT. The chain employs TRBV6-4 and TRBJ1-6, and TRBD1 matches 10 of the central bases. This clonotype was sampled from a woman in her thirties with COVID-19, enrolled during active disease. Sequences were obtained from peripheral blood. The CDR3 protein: CASSRLDRGTPNSPLHF. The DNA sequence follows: TGTGCCAGCAGCCGACTGGACAGGGGGACTCCTAATTCACCCCTCCACTTT.